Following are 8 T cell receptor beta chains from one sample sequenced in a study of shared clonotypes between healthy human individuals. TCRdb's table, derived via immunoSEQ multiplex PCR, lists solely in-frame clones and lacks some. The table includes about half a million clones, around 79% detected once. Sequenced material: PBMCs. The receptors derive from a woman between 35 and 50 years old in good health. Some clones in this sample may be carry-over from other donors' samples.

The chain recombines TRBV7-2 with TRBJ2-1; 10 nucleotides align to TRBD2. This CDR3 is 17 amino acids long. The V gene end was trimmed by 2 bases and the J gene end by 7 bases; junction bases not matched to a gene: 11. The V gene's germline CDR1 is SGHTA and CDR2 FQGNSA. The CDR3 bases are TGTGCCAGCAGCTTAAGCGCCCCGGGACTAGCGAGGAATGAGCAGTTCTTC. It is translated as CASSLSAPGLARNEQFF.

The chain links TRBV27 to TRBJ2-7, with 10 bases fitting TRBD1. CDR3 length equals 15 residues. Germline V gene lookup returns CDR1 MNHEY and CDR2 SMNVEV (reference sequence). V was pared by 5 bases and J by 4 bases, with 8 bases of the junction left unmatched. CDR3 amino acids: CASSRRPGQGYEQYF. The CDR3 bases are TGTGCCAGCAGTCGTAGACCGGGACAGGGGTACGAGCAGTACTTC.

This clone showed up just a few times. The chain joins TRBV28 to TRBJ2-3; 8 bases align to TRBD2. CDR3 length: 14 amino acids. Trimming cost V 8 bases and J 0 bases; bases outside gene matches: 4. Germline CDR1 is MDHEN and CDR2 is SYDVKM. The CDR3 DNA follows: TGTGCCAGCTCTAGCGGGCCTAGCACAGATACGCAGTATTTT. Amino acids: CASSSGPSTDTQYF.

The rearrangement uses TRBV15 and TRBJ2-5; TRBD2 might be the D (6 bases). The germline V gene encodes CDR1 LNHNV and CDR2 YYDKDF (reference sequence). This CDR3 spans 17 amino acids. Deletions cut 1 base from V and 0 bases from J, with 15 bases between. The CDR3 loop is CATSRGGVAVYQETQYF. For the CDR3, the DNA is TGTGCCACCAGCAGAGGGGGAGTAGCGGTGTACCAAGAGACCCAGTACTTC.

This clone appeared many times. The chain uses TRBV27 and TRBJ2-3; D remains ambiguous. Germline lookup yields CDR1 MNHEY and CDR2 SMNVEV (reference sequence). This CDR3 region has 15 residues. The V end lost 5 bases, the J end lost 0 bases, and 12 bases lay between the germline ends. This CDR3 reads CASSLSDPSTDTQYF. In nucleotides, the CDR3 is TGTGCCAGCAGTCTGTCCGACCCGAGCACAGATACGCAGTATTTT.

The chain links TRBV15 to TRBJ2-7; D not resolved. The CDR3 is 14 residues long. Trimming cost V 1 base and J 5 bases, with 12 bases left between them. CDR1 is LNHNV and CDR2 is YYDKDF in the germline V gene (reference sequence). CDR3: CATSRATSRNEQYF. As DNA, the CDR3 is TGTGCCACCAGCAGAGCGACCTCCCGGAACGAGCAGTACTTC.

CDR3 sequence: CASTRLAANTDTQYF. CDR3 in DNA: TGTGCCAGCACTAGACTAGCGGCAAACACAGATACGCAGTATTTT. This chain links TRBV2 with TRBJ2-3; 9 bases map to TRBD2. The CDR3 contains 15 residues. Germline V lookup: CDR1 SNHLY, CDR2 FYNNEI. V gave up 7 bases and J gave up 2 bases; unmatched junction bases: 7.

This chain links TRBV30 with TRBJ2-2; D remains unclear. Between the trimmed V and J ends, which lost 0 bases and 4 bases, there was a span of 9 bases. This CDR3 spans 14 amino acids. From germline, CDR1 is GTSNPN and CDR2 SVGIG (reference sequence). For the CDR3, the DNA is TGTGCCTGGAGTGTACCCCGTGCCACCGGGGAGCTGTTTTTT. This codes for CAWSVPRATGELFF.